This T cell receptor beta chain stems from a study of graft-versus-host responses after intestinal transplantation. Concerning this clone: What it binds is unknown.

The CDR3 runs to 14 residues. CDR1 is SGHVS, CDR2 FQNEAQ, per germline. V shed 3 bases and J 2 bases; nucleotides not matched to a gene: 3. Here immunoSEQ multiplex PCR was the method, and the copy in TCRdb shows in-frame clones only, minus some. The sample yields 90,000 or so clones, around 80% seen once. Sequences were derived from unstimulated CD4+ T cells sorted from spleen or lymph node cells, sampled before intestinal transplant. This TCR came from a human donor who received an intestinal transplant. V gene TRBV7-8 combines with J gene TRBJ2-5; 7 nucleotides match TRBD2. In DNA form, the CDR3 reads TGTGCCAGCAGCTTCCGGGGAGGGCAAGAGACCCAGTACTTC. It yields the protein CASSFRGGQETQYF.